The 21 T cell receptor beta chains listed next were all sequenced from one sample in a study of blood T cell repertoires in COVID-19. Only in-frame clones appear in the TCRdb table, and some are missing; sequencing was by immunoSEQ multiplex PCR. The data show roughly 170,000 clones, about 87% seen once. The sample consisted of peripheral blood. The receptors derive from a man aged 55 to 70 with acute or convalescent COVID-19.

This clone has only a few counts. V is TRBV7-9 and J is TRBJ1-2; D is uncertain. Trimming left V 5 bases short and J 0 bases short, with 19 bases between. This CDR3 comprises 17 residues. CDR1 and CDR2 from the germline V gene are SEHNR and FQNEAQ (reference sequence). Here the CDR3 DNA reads TGTGCCAGCAGCCGATCTCCCTGGAGACTTTCTAACTATGGCTACACCTTC. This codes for CASSRSPWRLSNYGYTF.

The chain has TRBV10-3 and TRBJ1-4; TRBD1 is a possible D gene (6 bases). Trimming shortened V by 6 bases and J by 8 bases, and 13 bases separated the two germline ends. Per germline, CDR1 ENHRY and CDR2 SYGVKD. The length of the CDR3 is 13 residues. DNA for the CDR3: TGTGCCATCAGACAGGGCCTTGGGGAAAAACTGTTTTTT. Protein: CAIRQGLGEKLFF.

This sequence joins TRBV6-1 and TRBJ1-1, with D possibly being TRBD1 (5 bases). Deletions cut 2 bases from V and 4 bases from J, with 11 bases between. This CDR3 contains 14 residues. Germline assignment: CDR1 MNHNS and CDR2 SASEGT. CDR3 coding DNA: TGTGCCAGCAGTGAATCCCCAGGGCTCACTGAAGCTTTCTTT. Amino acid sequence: CASSESPGLTEAFF.

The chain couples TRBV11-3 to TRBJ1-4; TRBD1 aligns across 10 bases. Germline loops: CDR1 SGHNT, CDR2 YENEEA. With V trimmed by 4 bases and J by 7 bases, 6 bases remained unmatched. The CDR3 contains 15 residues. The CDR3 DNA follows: TGTGCCAGCAGCTCCAGCGGGACAGGGGTTGAAAAACTGTTTTTT. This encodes CASSSSGTGVEKLFF.

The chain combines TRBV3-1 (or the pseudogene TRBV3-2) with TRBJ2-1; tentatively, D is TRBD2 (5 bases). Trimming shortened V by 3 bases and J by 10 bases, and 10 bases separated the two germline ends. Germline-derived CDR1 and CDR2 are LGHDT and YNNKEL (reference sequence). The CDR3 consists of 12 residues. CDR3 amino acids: CASSHLLEEQFF. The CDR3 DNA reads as TGTGCCAGCAGCCACTTACTAGAGGAGCAGTTCTTC.

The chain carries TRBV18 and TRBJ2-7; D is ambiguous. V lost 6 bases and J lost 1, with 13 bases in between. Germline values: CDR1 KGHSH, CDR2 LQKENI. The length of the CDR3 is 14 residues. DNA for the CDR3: TGTGCCAGCTCTCCCGCGGCCGGTTCCTACGAGCAGTACTTC. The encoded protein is CASSPAAGSYEQYF.

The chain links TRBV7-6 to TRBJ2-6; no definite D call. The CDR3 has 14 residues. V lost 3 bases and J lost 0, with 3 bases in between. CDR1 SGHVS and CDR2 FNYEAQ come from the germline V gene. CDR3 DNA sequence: TGTGCCAGCAGCTTCGTCTCTGGGGCCAACGTCCTGACTTTC. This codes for CASSFVSGANVLTF.

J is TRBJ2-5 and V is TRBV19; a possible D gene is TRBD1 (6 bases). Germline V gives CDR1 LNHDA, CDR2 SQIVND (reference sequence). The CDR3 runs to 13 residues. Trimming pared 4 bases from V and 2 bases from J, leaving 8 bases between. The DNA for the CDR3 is TGTGCCAGTAGTACGACAGGTCAAGAGACCCAGTACTTC. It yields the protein CASSTTGQETQYF.

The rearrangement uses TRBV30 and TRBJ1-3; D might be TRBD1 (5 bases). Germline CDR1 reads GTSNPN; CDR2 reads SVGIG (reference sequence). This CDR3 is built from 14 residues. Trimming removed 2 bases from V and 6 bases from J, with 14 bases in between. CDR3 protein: CAWSPAWGANTIYF. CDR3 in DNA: TGTGCCTGGAGTCCAGCCTGGGGCGCAAACACCATATATTTT.

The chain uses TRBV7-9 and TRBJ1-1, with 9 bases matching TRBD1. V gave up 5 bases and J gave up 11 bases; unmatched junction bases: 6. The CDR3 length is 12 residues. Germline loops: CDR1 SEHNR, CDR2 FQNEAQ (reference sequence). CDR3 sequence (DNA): TGTGCCAGCAGCCCCCCCGACAGGGGGGCTTTCTTT. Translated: CASSPPDRGAFF.

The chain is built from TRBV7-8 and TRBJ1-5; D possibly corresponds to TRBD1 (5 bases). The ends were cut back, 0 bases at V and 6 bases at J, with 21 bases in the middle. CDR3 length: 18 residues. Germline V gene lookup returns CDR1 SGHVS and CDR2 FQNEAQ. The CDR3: CASSLAGLGAHGGQPQHF. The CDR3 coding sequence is TGTGCCAGCAGCTTAGCGGGACTCGGCGCCCACGGGGGTCAGCCCCAGCATTTT.

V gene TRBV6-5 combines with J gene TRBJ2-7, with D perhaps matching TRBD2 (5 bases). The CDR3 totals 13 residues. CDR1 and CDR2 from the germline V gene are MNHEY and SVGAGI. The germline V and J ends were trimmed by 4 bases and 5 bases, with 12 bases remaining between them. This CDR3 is CASSSIWGDEQYV. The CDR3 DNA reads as TGTGCCAGCAGTTCTATCTGGGGAGACGAGCAGTACGTC.

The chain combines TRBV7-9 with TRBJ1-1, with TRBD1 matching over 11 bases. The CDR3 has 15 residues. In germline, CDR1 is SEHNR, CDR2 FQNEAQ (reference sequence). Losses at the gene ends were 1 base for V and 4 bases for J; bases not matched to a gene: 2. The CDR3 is CASSLEGTGGTEAFF. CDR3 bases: TGTGCCAGCAGCTTAGAAGGGACAGGGGGCACTGAAGCTTTCTTT.

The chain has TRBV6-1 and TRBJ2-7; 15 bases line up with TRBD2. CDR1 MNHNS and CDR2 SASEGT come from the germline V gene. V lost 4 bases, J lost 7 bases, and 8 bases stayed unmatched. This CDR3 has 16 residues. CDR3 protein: CASSGGLAGGPREQYF. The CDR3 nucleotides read TGTGCCAGCAGTGGGGGACTAGCGGGAGGCCCTCGGGAGCAGTACTTC.

The CDR3 DNA reads as TGTGCCAGCAGCCAACAGGCTGGAAACACCATATATTTT. Translated: CASSQQAGNTIYF. This chain links TRBV9 with TRBJ1-3; TRBD1 might be the D (5 bases). The V gene's germline CDR1 is SGDLS and CDR2 YYNGEE. V lost 4 bases to trimming and J lost 2 bases, with 7 bases between them. The CDR3 has 13 amino acids.

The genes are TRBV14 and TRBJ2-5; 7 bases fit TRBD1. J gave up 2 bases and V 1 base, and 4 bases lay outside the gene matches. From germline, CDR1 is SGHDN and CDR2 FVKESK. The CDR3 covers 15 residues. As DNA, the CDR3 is TGTGCCAGCAGCCAAGGAGACAGGGTACAAGAGACCCAGTACTTC. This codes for CASSQGDRVQETQYF.

As DNA, the CDR3 is TGTGCCTGCCAGACGGGTAACTATGGCTACACCTTC. Translated, it gives CACQTGNYGYTF. The chain combines TRBV30 with TRBJ1-2, with D unresolved. The CDR3 covers 12 residues. Germline CDR1 and CDR2: GTSNPN and SVGIG (reference sequence). Trimming stripped 6 bases from V and 1 base from J, with 9 bases between.

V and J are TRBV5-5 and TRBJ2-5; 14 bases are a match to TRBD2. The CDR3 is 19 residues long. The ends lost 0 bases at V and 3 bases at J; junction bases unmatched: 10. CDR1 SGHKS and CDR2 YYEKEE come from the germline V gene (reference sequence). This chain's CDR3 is CASSLDVVGLAGGKETQYF. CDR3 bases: TGTGCCAGCAGCTTGGATGTTGTCGGACTAGCGGGGGGTAAAGAGACCCAGTACTTC.

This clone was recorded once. The CDR3 DNA sequence: TGTGCCAGCAGCTTAAGGGGAGGGAAGACTAACTATGGCTACACCTTC. Translation gives CASSLRGGKTNYGYTF. The chain combines TRBV7-3 with TRBJ1-2, with D uncertain. The V end lost 1 base, the J end lost 0 bases, and 12 bases lay between the germline ends. The germline gives CDR1 SGHTA, CDR2 FQGTGA. The CDR3 covers 16 residues.

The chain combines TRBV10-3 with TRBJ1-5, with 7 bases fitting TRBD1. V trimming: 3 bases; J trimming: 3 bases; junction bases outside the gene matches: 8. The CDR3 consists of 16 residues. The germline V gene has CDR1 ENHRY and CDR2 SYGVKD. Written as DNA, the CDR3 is TGTGCCATCAGTGAATCCAGACAGGGTATCAATCAGCCCCAGCATTTT. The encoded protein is CAISESRQGINQPQHF.

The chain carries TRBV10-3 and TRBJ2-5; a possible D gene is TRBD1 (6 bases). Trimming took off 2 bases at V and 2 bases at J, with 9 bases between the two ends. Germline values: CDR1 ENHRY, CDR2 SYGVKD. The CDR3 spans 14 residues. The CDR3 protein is CAISELTGQETQYF. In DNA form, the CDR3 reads TGTGCCATCAGTGAGCTAACAGGGCAAGAGACCCAGTACTTC.